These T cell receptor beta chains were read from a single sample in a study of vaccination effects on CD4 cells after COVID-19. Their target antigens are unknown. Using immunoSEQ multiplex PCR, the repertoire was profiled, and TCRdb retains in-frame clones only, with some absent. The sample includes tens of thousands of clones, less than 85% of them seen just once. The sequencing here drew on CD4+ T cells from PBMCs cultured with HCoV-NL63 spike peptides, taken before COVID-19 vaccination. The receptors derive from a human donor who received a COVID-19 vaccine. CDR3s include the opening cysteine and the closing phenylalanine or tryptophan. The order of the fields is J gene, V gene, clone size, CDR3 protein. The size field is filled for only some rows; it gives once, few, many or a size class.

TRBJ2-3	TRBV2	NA	CASSDGGRGDLDTQYF
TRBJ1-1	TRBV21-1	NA	CASRDRPSEAFF
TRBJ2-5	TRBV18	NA	CASSPLIGQETQYF
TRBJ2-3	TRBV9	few	CASSRLDLTDTQYF
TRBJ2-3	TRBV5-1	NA	CASSSGTSGDTQYF
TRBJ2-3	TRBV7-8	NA	CASSPGLADTDTQYF
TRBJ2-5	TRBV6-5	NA	CASSYPGLAETQYF
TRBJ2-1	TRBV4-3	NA	CASSQGHPTYNEQFF
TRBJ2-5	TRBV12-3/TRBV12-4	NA	CASSFRLQETQYF
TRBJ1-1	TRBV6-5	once	CASGSQGNTEAFF
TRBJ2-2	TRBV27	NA	CASTRDRHTGELFF
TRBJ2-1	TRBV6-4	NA	CASSEGGRQFF
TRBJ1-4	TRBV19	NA	CASSIAEGGGEKLFF
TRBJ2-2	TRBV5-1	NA	CASSSILAGGTGELFF
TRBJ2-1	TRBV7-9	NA	CASSFQRGGYNEQFF
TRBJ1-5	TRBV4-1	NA	CASSQEYHPTGGNQPQHF
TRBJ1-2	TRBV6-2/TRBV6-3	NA	CASSYSVEGTNYGYTF
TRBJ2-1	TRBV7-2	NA	CASEPMGRGAYNEQFF
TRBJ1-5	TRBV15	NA	CATSSRRQGNVAQPQHF
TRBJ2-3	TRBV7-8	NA	CASSHRDFRTDTQYF
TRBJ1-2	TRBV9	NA	CASSVGGSYGYTF
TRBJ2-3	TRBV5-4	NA	CASSLKLASTDTQYF
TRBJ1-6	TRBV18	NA	CASSPGTMNSPLHF
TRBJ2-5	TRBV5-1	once	CASGPSETQYF
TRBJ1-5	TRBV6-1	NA	CASSAVTGVYSNQPQHF
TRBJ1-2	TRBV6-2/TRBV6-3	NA	CASSYRARSISGYTF
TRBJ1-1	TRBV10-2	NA	CASSPPGALNTEAFF
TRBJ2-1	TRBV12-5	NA	CASGLKLRGLAGGRSYNEQFF
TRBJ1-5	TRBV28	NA	CASLGDREFQPQHF
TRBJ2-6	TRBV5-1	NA	CASSLRIQGFGANVLTF
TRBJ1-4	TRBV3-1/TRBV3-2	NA	CASSQRDRGRGKLFF
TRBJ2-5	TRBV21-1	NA	CASSKRAGGPQETQYF
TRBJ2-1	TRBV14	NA	CASSPKPLSGSYNEQFF
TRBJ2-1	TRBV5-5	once	CASSLTGTQIYNEQFF
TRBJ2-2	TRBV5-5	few	CASRSDIIYTGELFF
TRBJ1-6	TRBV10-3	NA	CAISEVGSSYNSPLHF
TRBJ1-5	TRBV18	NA	CASSLDTFNQPQHF
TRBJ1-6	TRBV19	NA	CASSNLGGGISPLHF
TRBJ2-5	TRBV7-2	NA	CASSLGSGGLRETQYF
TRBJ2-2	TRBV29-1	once	CSAETSGGTGELFF
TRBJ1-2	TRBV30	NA	CAWSVPSTGNRGGYTF
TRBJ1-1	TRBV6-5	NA	CASLSWGQMTEVFF
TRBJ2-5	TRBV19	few	CASSSEWGTQYF
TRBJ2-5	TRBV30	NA	CAWAGTGRQETQYF
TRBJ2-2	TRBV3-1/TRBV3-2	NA	CASSLLGTGELFF
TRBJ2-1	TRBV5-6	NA	CASSRGQGFSNEQFF
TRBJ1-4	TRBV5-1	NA	CASSPEGRGNEKLFF
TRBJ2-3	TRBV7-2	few	CASSLQAGGEDTQYF
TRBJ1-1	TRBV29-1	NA	CSAAGRDTEAFF
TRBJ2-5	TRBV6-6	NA	CASSLGGVAGGQETQYF
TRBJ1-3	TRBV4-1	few	CASSQDGRGSGNTIYF
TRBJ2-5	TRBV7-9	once	CASSFGVQETQYF
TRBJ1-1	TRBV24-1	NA	CATRDPMNTEAFF
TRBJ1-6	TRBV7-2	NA	CASSKPGQGDSPLHF
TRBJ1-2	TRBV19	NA	CASSIELPAAASNYGYTF
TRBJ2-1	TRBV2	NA	CASSPSGTPIQQFF
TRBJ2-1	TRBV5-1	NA	CASSYDRVYNEQFF
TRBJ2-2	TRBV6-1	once	CASSTGTANTGELFF
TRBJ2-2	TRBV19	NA	CASNDDRNTGELFF